This record concerns one T cell receptor beta chain sequence. Its antigen specificity is not known. The sample holds no much larger clone one base away, and base qualities are not on file. The data derive from a study of chemoradiotherapy in HPV16-positive cancers (dated by TCRdb to about 2022). Describing the broader study: Functional T-cell assays on cells from two HPV16-positive patients defined candidate HPV-specific T-cell clones and common TCR motifs. The candidate HPV-specific TCRs and motifs were subsequently tracked in TCR repertoires obtained from 86 patients with HPV-related cancers. The study asked whether T-cell immunity to the HPV oncoproteins E6 and E7 changes during chemoradiotherapy and whether this immunity affects survival.

The investigation overall reported the following: The survival association was reported for HPV16-positive patients, and the functional definition of HPV-specific T cells was derived from only two HPV16-positive patients. Among HPV16-positive patients, expansion of HPV-responsive T cells during chemoradiotherapy was associated with better recurrence-free survival. Expansion of candidate HPV-specific clones and E7-related TCR motifs was observed in the tumor microenvironment during treatment, whereas no such expansion was observed for non-HPV-specific T cells.

The CDR3, from cysteine to phenylalanine, totals 18 residues. Kept here is only the CDR3 DNA, which spans 54 bases and is read in frame from base 1. After removal of 5 bases from V and 5 bases from J, the junction retains 19 bases not matched to a gene. Based on the germline V gene (reference sequence), the CDR1 and CDR2 sequences are MNHEY and SMNVEV. The library was built by means of the immunoSEQ multiplex PCR assay. TCRdb holds this immuneACCESS table with in-frame rearrangements only. Some clones are missing; in checked studies, unresolved V genes explain under half, and the rest has no known cause. The sample has about 36,000 clones on record, around 92% of them singletons. 3.5% to 4% of the sample lies in the top ten. Repertoires were sampled multiple times during chemoradiotherapy, which allowed clonal expansion in the tumor microenvironment to be followed.

The starting material was blood, obtained from a patient who underwent chemoradiotherapy. The chain was built from TRBV27 and TRBJ2-3; the central 7 bases match TRBD2. The sequence was collected from a human donor with HPV-associated anogenital cancer. This receptor has the CDR3 CASSKTGRLAAPRDTQYF. The sequenced DNA: TGTGCCAGCAGTAAAACCGGACGGCTAGCGGCCCCAAGAGATACGCAGTATTTT.